Listed here is a single TCR beta chain. This sample stems from a study of blood T cell repertoires in COVID-19. Study-wide context: Spain, Italy and the United States supplied samples that represented acute and convalescent COVID-19. PBMCs, B-cell-depleted T cells, or T cells provided the cDNA or gDNA that made up the material.

Original data processing: Estimated nucleated cell counts came from reference gene primer amplification. Using immunoSEQ multiplex PCR, the repertoire was profiled, and TCRdb retains in-frame clones only, with some absent. The V and J calls and clone size come from that table; D and trimming were worked out from the DNA. The table includes more than 140,000 clones, approximately 82% detected once. Looked up from germline, CDR1 is SGHRS and CDR2 is YFSETQ. The CDR3 has 15 amino acids. Trimming took off 2 bases at V and 0 bases at J, with 8 bases between the two ends. The chain is built from TRBV5-1 and TRBJ2-2, with D possibly matching TRBD2 (5 bases). Material: peripheral blood. The TCR originated in a human donor in a cohort sampled during active COVID-19. CDR3 coding DNA: TGCGCCAGCAGCTTTGGAGGTCCGAACACCGGGGAGCTGTTTTTT. Amino acids: CASSFGGPNTGELFF. The full variable domain, its missing parts supplied by reference TRBV5-1 and TRBJ2-2, is KAGVTQTPRYLIKTRGQQVTLSCSPISGHRSVSWYQQTPGQGLQFLFEYFSETQRNKGNFPGRFSGRQFSNSRSEMNVSTLELGDSALYLCASSFGGPNTGELFFGEGSRLTVL.